This TCR beta chain was recovered during a study of T-cell memory formation after mild COVID-19 (dated by TCRdb to about 2021). Context from the whole study: Most TCR sequence clusters were specific to one of the two donors. T-cell clones expanding and contracting after mild COVID-19 in two donors were tracked by longitudinal TCRalpha and TCRbeta repertoire sequencing. The cohort comprised two young, previously healthy adult volunteers, one female and one male.

Ficoll-Paque density gradient centrifugation was used to isolate PBMCs. Sequencing relied on an Illumina NovaSeq 6000. TCRalpha and TCRbeta cDNA libraries were built by 5'RACE with constant-segment primers, adding sample barcodes and unique molecular identifiers. Trizol reagent was used to extract RNA from every sample. The libraries were amplified in two PCR steps, and the second step added a second sample barcode and Illumina TruSeq adapters. Sequencing of the libraries was done on an Illumina NovaSeq, producing 2 x 150 bp paired-end reads. The original pipeline was this. Reads were demultiplexed and collapsed into UMI-guided consensus sequences with migec v1.2.7. Using mixcr v2.1.11, UMI consensuses were aligned to TRA and TRB V and J templates and then assembled into clonotypes. A clonotype was counted as expanded or contracted only when both edgeR and NoisET called the clonotype significant, with the noise models trained on biological replicates. For edgeR calls, the thresholds were a false discovery rate-adjusted p below 0.01 and a log2 fold-change of 1. As an exploratory analysis of dynamics, max-normalized trajectories of the 1000 most abundant clonotypes were examined with PCA combined with hierarchical clustering. Separately sequenced CD4+ and CD8+ repertoires were used to assign a CD4 or CD8 phenotype to each responding clone. The public reads were reprocessed in TCRdb via fastp at Q25 and MiXCR, keeping in-frame beta chains. Identical CDR3 protein sequences are pooled into one entry, listed with their most common genes and DNA. The V and J calls and clone size are TCRdb's, not the authors'. This sample holds hundreds of thousands of distinct CDR3 sequences; about 20% were observed only once. Around 12% of the sample lies in the top ten.

This clonotype was seen a handful of times. Its binding antigen is unknown. Base-call qualities are not available, and no considerably larger clone is one nucleotide away. Beyond this particular receptor, the publication reports: Contracting CD4+ clones were located mainly in the CM and EM memory subsets, whereas CD8+ clones were found to be enriched in EMRA. The study included only a couple of mild cases, and larger cohorts that include severe cases with pre-infection samples were judged to be necessary. SARS-CoV-2 specificity of the second-wave clones peaking on day 37 was not confirmed. Clones contracting from day 15 to 85 had balanced CD4/CD8 phenotypes, while a second wave expanding from day 15 to 37 was biased towards CD4+. The detection of some responding clones in pre-infection memory suggests that pre-existing cross-reactive memory T cells joined the SARS-CoV-2 response.

Its CDR3 holds 18 amino acids, cysteine through phenylalanine. Solely the CDR3 DNA is kept, with 54 bases framed from the first base. The germline V end is reduced by 5 bases and the J end by 7 bases; junction bases left unmatched: 16. The sequence is built from TRBV12-3 or TRBV12-4 and TRBJ1-5; 11 junctional bases match TRBD1. Sequencing input: PBMCs or a T cell subset sorted from them (not recorded which). The source of this sequence is an adult woman who had mild COVID-19 (a few samples of this study predate the infection). The sample titles of this study are shuffled in the database, so cell type and time point are left out; the donor was told from shared clones. The DNA sequence is TGTGCCAGCAGTCAAGGAGCCCGGACAGGGGGCTCGGGCCAGCCCCAGCATTTT. Protein translation: CASSQGARTGGSGQPQHF.